This TCR beta chain was retrieved from a study of OX40 agonist ivuxolimab in advanced cancers. Study-wide context: Ivuxolimab was an agonistic, fully human IgG2 monoclonal antibody directed against OX40 (CD134), a costimulatory receptor. Prior anti-PD-1, anti-PD-L1 or anti-CTLA-4 therapy was permitted, and about two fifths of dose-escalation patients had received checkpoint inhibitors. Partial responses occurred in three dose-escalation patients: two with cutaneous melanoma and one with hepatocellular carcinoma. The paper describes the monotherapy dose-escalation part (N ≈ 52 patients) of the phase I trial of ivuxolimab. Intravenous ivuxolimab was administered to patients every 2 weeks at six dose levels: 0.01, 0.1, 0.3, 1.5, 3 and 10 mg/kg. Of the approximately 53 patients in dose escalation, about 20 had hepatocellular carcinoma, some 15 had melanoma, 9 had renal cell carcinoma and 9 had head and neck cancer. Peripheral TCRbeta sequencing was intended to test whether TCR sequence diversity was altered and clonal T-cell expansion was caused by ivuxolimab. The dose-escalation cohort was 80% to 90% male with a mean age of around 62 years, ranging from roughly 20 to 80.

V loses 4 bases at its end and J loses 6 bases; junction bases beyond the gene matches: 5. As encoded in the germline V gene, CDR1 is MRHNA while CDR2 is SNTAGT. The CDR3 has 14 amino acids, counting the end cysteine and phenylalanine. Solely the CDR3 DNA is kept, with 42 bases framed from the first base. The trial excluded patients who had a history of autoimmune disease or who were on systemic immunosuppression. Peripheral blood for TCR sequencing was collected from all dose cohorts at baseline, on cycle 4 day 1, and on cycle 7 day 1. The samples were taken from a phase I, first-in-human, multicenter, open-label dose-escalation trial of ivuxolimab. Adults with locally advanced or metastatic head and neck squamous cell, hepatocellular, melanoma or renal cell carcinoma were enrolled in the trial. Before TCR sequencing, CD4+ and CD8+ T cells were separately sorted from peripheral blood. Remarks on this clone: The antigen it binds to is not known. Per-base quality was not reported, and no clone a single base away is much larger than it.

The paper as a whole reports these results and caveats: Low levels of normalized T-cell clonal expansion were also shown by some nonresponding patients. At doses of 0.1 to 3.0 mg/kg, clonal expansion of both CD4+ and CD8+ blood T cells was observed from baseline to week 6. After ivuxolimab, CD8+ T cells had more expanded clones than CD4+ T cells on average. In the 0.1-3.0 mg/kg groups, partial responders were among the patients with the lowest normalized peripheral clonal expansion, particularly in CD8+ T cells. Which antigens the clonally expanded peripheral T cells were specific for was not determined.

To sequence the TCRbeta CDR3 region, genomic DNA was isolated from the sorted cells. TCRbeta CDR3 regions were sequenced using the immunoSEQ Assay. Sourced from immuneACCESS, this table was stored by TCRdb with only in-frame sequences that have V and J called. A share of the clones is absent; for the studies checked, an unresolved V gene accounts for under half, and the remainder has no known explanation. For this sample the table gives more than 55,000 clones, of which 85% to 95% were detected only once. The leading ten clones occupy roughly an eighth of the sample. This specimen was CD4+ or CD8+ T cells sorted from blood, taken in a trial of the OX40 agonist ivuxolimab. The source is an adult with an advanced solid tumor such as melanoma, head and neck, liver or kidney cancer. The sequence is built from TRBV6-4 and TRBJ2-1; 8 nucleotides in the junction match TRBD2. The DNA sequence is as follows: TGTGCCAGCAGTGCCGGGACTAGTGCCAATGAGCAGTTCTTC. This is translated as CASSAGTSANEQFF.